This T cell receptor beta chain was observed in a study of vaccination and CD4 T cells after COVID-19 (dated by TCRdb to 2022 to 2024). A note on the overall study: Every convalescent patient had a positive nasal swab PCR test for SARS-CoV-2, with mild disease in roughly ten patients and severe disease in one. Post-vaccine blood samples were obtained a median of about 70 days after the second vaccine dose, with a range of roughly 13 to 250 days. Each participant got two doses of either the Pfizer-BioNTech BNT162b2 vaccine (n=8) or the Moderna mRNA-1273 vaccine (n=2). Post-COVID blood samples from convalescent patients were collected a median of approximately 93 days after diagnosis, with a range of roughly 30 to 170 days. Control cultures received a CEFX viral epitope pool as the positive control, an HIV-1 Nef peptide pool as the negative control, or no peptide. In around ten COVID-19 convalescent patients and a few infection-naive healthy vaccine recipients, the spike-specific CD4+ TCR repertoire before mRNA vaccination was compared with the repertoire after mRNA vaccination. The cultures were stimulated with overlapping spike peptide pools from SARS-CoV-2 and from the common cold coronaviruses HCoV-NL63, HCoV-OC43 and HCoV-229E. In the convalescent cohort there were six males and four females, among whom were two Hispanic individuals, seven Caucasians, two Asians and one multiracial person.

V is reduced by 4 bases and J by 2 bases, leaving a spacing of 10 bases between them. The CDR3, cysteine through phenylalanine, is 14 amino acids long. Only CDR3 DNA remains: 42 bases, in frame from the first base. From the germline V gene, CDR1 is MNHNS and CDR2 is SASEGT. The method was PCR. DNA from cultured CD4+ T cells underwent TCR sequencing with the Oncomine TCR Beta short-read assay at the Johns Hopkins FTIC core. Genomic DNA was extracted from the cultured CD4+ T cells with the QIAamp micro DNA kit. The Oncomine TCR Beta libraries from cultured CD4+ T cells were pooled using unique dual indexes and then sequenced on an Illumina iSeq 100. As for how the authors treated the data: Non-productive sequences were filtered out, and CDR3s that did not start with C, did not end with F or W, or were shorter than 7 amino acids were discarded. The MANAFEST web application identified antigen-specific clonotypes by comparing peptide-stimulated wells against reference wells and other culture wells. To be called positive, a clone needed an FDR below 0.05, an odds ratio above 5, and a productive frequency above 0.1% in at least two of three replicate wells. Cross-reactive clonotypes were defined as significantly expanded in both SARS-CoV-2 spike wells and at least one common cold coronavirus spike condition. CDR3 homology was assessed with Levenshtein distances (stringdist) and unrooted phylogenetic trees (ape) in R version 3.6.1. Through fastp at Q25 and MiXCR, TCRdb rebuilt clones from the public reads, retaining in-frame beta chains. Every entry covers one CDR3 protein and lists the most common genes and DNA from its rows. The V and J calls reflect TCRdb's pipeline rather than the authors' work. The sample profile shows around 12,000 distinct CDR3 sequences; 40% to 55% of them were found once. The ten largest account for roughly a fifth of the sample.

As regards this clonotype: Its antigen is still unknown. No quality values exist for individual bases; no much larger clone is one base distant.

General study outcomes and caveats: The median count of SARS-CoV-2-reactive clonotypes went up from 21 after infection to 38 after vaccination, although the change was not significant. Among the post-vaccine SARS-CoV-2-reactive clones in convalescent patients, a median around 86% showed up only after vaccination, which suggests vaccine-specific priming. Nearly all vaccine-specific clones in convalescent patients (304 of 307) were mono-reactive for SARS-CoV-2 spike rather than cross-reactive with common cold coronaviruses. The study included relatively few convalescent patients and did not analyze early timepoints after natural infection.

The treatment or condition label on this specimen signifies: approximately 10-day PBMC culture with coronavirus spike peptide pools or control peptides (ViraFEST assay). The ViraFEST assay was used in the study, in which antigen-specific T cells were expanded with peptide pools and expanded clonotypes were subsequently identified by TCR sequencing. The positive SARS-CoV-2 PCR tests of the convalescent patients were dated from March to December 2020, before the Alpha, Beta and Delta variants emerged in the United States. Roughly 2.1 million PBMCs per well were cultured in IMDM with approximately 5% human AB serum and approximately 9.1 IU/ml IL-2, plus 10 ug/ml peptide pools. On days 3 and 7, half of the culture medium was replaced with fresh IL-2-containing medium. After less than twelve days of culture, CD4+ T cells were isolated by negative selection with the EasySep CD4+ T cell isolation kit. PBMCs were separated from whole blood using Ficoll-Paque Plus gradient centrifugation and then either used fresh or cryopreserved at -140C. Culture conditions were generally each tested in triplicate wells.

Sequencing used CD4+ T cells from blood, cultured in vitro. The origin of this receptor is a human donor who had recovered from COVID-19. The chain was built from TRBV6-1 and TRBJ2-3, with the D segment identity uncertain. The CDR3 corresponds to CASSGLVATDTQYF. The nucleotide sequence is TGTGCCAGCAGTGGACTTGTGGCCACAGATACGCAGTATTTT.